Listed below are T cell receptor beta chains from one sample, sequenced in a study of regulatory T cells in long-lasting Graves disease. Each CDR3 protein is one row after TCRdb ran MiXCR on the multiplex PCR reads. The sample contains about 620,000 distinct CDR3 sequences, around 17% of which appear only once. Another study also made use of these data, one on T cells in Graves' hyperthyroidism and ophthalmopathy.

The sequencing used peripheral blood mononuclear cells (PBMCs), collected at new diagnosis, from a patient treated with antithyroid drugs. All receptors come from a woman under 40 with Graves disease. The CDR3 runs from the conserved cysteine through the conserved F or W. Each record gives: CDR3 DNA, CDR3 protein, J gene, clone size, D gene, V gene. The D gene is left open where the match is weak. Clone size is stated in some rows and not others, as once, few, many or a class when expanded.

CDR3 DNA: TGTGCCAGTAGTATAGTCGGCGGTTCCTCCTACAATGAGCAGTTCTTC; CDR3 protein: CASSIVGGSSYNEQFF; J gene: TRBJ2-1; clone size: -; D gene: -; V gene: TRBV19
CDR3 DNA: TGTGCCAGCAGCCCGGGACAGGGCATGAACACTGAAGCTTTCTTT; CDR3 protein: CASSPGQGMNTEAFF; J gene: TRBJ1-1; clone size: many; D gene: TRBD1; V gene: TRBV12-3/TRBV12-4
CDR3 DNA: TGTGCCAGCAGTGGCTACGACAGGGCTGGTGAAGCTTTCTTT; CDR3 protein: CASSGYDRAGEAFF; J gene: TRBJ1-1; clone size: many; D gene: TRBD1; V gene: TRBV28
CDR3 DNA: TGTGCCAGCAGGCTACACCGGGACAATGAGCAGTTCTTC; CDR3 protein: CASRLHRDNEQFF; J gene: TRBJ2-1; clone size: -; D gene: -; V gene: TRBV6-2/TRBV6-3
CDR3 DNA: TGCAGTGCTCGTACAGGGTCGTCCTACAATGAGCAGTTCTTC; CDR3 protein: CSARTGSSYNEQFF; J gene: TRBJ2-1; clone size: many; D gene: -; V gene: TRBV20-1
CDR3 DNA: TGTGCCAGCAGTGATGGTATAGGGATTCCCCTGTTGAACACTGAAGCTTTCTTT; CDR3 protein: CASSDGIGIPLLNTEAFF; J gene: TRBJ1-1; clone size: many; D gene: -; V gene: TRBV2
CDR3 DNA: TGTGCCAGCAGCGTGCGGGAAAACACAGATACGCAGTATTTT; CDR3 protein: CASSVRENTDTQYF; J gene: TRBJ2-3; clone size: -; D gene: -; V gene: TRBV3-1
CDR3 DNA: TGTGCCAGCAGCGCGGGAGGTACCCAAGAGACCCAGTACTTC; CDR3 protein: CASSAGGTQETQYF; J gene: TRBJ2-5; clone size: -; D gene: TRBD2; V gene: TRBV7-6
CDR3 DNA: TGTGCCAGCTCCACACGGGGCGCGGGAGGGCCCTCCTACAATGAGCAGTTCTTC; CDR3 protein: CASSTRGAGGPSYNEQFF; J gene: TRBJ2-1; clone size: -; D gene: TRBD2; V gene: TRBV2
CDR3 DNA: TGTGCCACCAACTCGGGACGGGTCAATCAGCCCCAGCATTTT; CDR3 protein: CATNSGRVNQPQHF; J gene: TRBJ1-5; clone size: many; D gene: -; V gene: TRBV19
CDR3 DNA: TGTGCCAGCACCTCCTCTCCGGGACAGGGTTACAATGAGCAGTTCTTC; CDR3 protein: CASTSSPGQGYNEQFF; J gene: TRBJ2-1; clone size: many; D gene: TRBD1; V gene: TRBV28
CDR3 DNA: TGTGCCAGCAGTTTAAGTGGGGGCTATGACTACACCTTC; CDR3 protein: CASSLSGGYDYTF; J gene: TRBJ1-2; clone size: many; D gene: -; V gene: TRBV28
CDR3 DNA: TGTGCCAGCACCTCCCCTGCCCCCAGGGTGCGGGGAGAGACCCAGTACTTC; CDR3 protein: CASTSPAPRVRGETQYF; J gene: TRBJ2-5; clone size: -; D gene: -; V gene: TRBV28
CDR3 DNA: TGCAGTGCTTGTCCGGACGGGCACACTGAAGCTTTCTTT; CDR3 protein: CSACPDGHTEAFF; J gene: TRBJ1-1; clone size: many; D gene: -; V gene: TRBV20-1
CDR3 DNA: TGCAGCGGCCGGACCGTAGGGAGGGAGACCCAGTACTTC; CDR3 protein: CSGRTVGRETQYF; J gene: TRBJ2-5; clone size: many; D gene: -; V gene: TRBV29-1
CDR3 DNA: TGTGCCTGGAGGCAGGGTGGCGGAAACACCATATATTTT; CDR3 protein: CAWRQGGGNTIYF; J gene: TRBJ1-3; clone size: few; D gene: -; V gene: TRBV30
CDR3 DNA: TGTGCCAGCAGTGAAGCGTTATATAGCAATCAGCCCCAGCATTTT; CDR3 protein: CASSEALYSNQPQHF; J gene: TRBJ1-5; clone size: -; D gene: -; V gene: TRBV2
CDR3 DNA: TGTGCCAGCGCCCATTTGACAGGGTTTGGGGAGCTGTTTTTT; CDR3 protein: CASAHLTGFGELFF; J gene: TRBJ2-2; clone size: -; D gene: TRBD1; V gene: TRBV14
CDR3 DNA: TGTGCCAGCAGTTGGGGACTAGCGGGTAGCACAGATACGCAGTATTTT; CDR3 protein: CASSWGLAGSTDTQYF; J gene: TRBJ2-3; clone size: once; D gene: TRBD2; V gene: TRBV6-9
CDR3 DNA: TGTGCCAGTACCCGACTAGCGGGAGGGGAGGGGCAGTTCTTC; CDR3 protein: CASTRLAGGEGQFF; J gene: TRBJ2-1; clone size: -; D gene: TRBD2; V gene: TRBV19
CDR3 DNA: TGTGCCAGCAGTTTATCCTCAGCGGGAGTTGGTGAGCAGTTCTTC; CDR3 protein: CASSLSSAGVGEQFF; J gene: TRBJ2-1; clone size: -; D gene: TRBD2; V gene: TRBV28
CDR3 DNA: TGTGCCAGCAGAAAACAGGGGGCTGCCCTGAACACTGAAGCTTTCTTT; CDR3 protein: CASRKQGAALNTEAFF; J gene: TRBJ1-1; clone size: many; D gene: TRBD1; V gene: TRBV2
CDR3 DNA: TGTGCCAGCGGGCACGGGGGCAAGGGAGATACGCAGTATTTT; CDR3 protein: CASGHGGKGDTQYF; J gene: TRBJ2-3; clone size: -; D gene: -; V gene: TRBV7-3
CDR3 DNA: TGCGCCAGCAGCCGGGACAGAGATGGCTATGGCTACACCTTC; CDR3 protein: CASSRDRDGYGYTF; J gene: TRBJ1-2; clone size: many; D gene: TRBD1; V gene: TRBV5-1
CDR3 DNA: TGTGCCAGCAGCTTGCCGGGACTCTCACTCACAGATACGCAGTATTTT; CDR3 protein: CASSLPGLSLTDTQYF; J gene: TRBJ2-3; clone size: few; D gene: -; V gene: TRBV5-6
CDR3 DNA: TGTGCCAGCAGCTTAGTCCCGGGGAAACTCGTCAATCAGCCCCAGCATTTT; CDR3 protein: CASSLVPGKLVNQPQHF; J gene: TRBJ1-5; clone size: many; D gene: -; V gene: TRBV7-8
CDR3 DNA: TGTGCCAGCTCACCAGGCAGGGTGGATGAGACCCAGTACTTC; CDR3 protein: CASSPGRVDETQYF; J gene: TRBJ2-5; clone size: once; D gene: -; V gene: TRBV7-2
CDR3 DNA: TGTGCCAGCCTGGGGACAGGGGAAGTTACTGAAGCTTTCTTT; CDR3 protein: CASLGTGEVTEAFF; J gene: TRBJ1-1; clone size: -; D gene: TRBD1; V gene: TRBV5-1
CDR3 DNA: TGTGCCAGCAGCTTAGCGGGCTGGCGGGAGGGTTTCCACAATGAGCAGTTCTTC; CDR3 protein: CASSLAGWREGFHNEQFF; J gene: TRBJ2-1; clone size: many; D gene: TRBD2; V gene: TRBV7-9
CDR3 DNA: TGTGCCAGCAGTGAATCACAGGGGGCGGTTAATAGCAATCAGCCCCAGCATTTT; CDR3 protein: CASSESQGAVNSNQPQHF; J gene: TRBJ1-5; clone size: few; D gene: TRBD1; V gene: TRBV6-1
CDR3 DNA: TGCAGTGCGTCCGACAGGGGTGCTTACGAGCAGTACTTC; CDR3 protein: CSASDRGAYEQYF; J gene: TRBJ2-7; clone size: few; D gene: TRBD1; V gene: TRBV20-1
CDR3 DNA: TGCAGCGTTTACGGGTGGCTCGGCTACACCTTC; CDR3 protein: CSVYGWLGYTF; J gene: TRBJ1-2; clone size: -; D gene: -; V gene: TRBV29-1
CDR3 DNA: TGTGCCAGCACCCGACAGGGCTCCTACAATGAGCAGTTCTTC; CDR3 protein: CASTRQGSYNEQFF; J gene: TRBJ2-1; clone size: few; D gene: TRBD1; V gene: TRBV6-1